This T cell receptor (beta chain) was sequenced in a study of shared T cell receptors in the human thymus. The germline V and J ends were trimmed by 2 bases and 4 bases, with 11 bases remaining between them. The germline gives CDR1 MNHEY, CDR2 SVGAGI. The CDR3 extends over 14 amino acids. Assay used: immunoSEQ multiplex PCR; TCRdb lists only in-frame clones, some missing. The table includes 720,000 or so clones, 80% to 90% detected once. The sample was also reused in another study, on human thymus T cells. That investigation notes: In thymic and blood repertoires alike, V and J usage looked biased.

Sequenced material: thymocytes. V usage is TRBV6-5 and J usage is TRBJ1-2; D not certain. This TCR derives from a girl under three years old with a congenital heart defect. This chain's CDR3 is CASSYDTVAYGYTF. DNA of the CDR3: TGTGCCAGCAGTTACGACACTGTGGCCTATGGCTACACCTTC.